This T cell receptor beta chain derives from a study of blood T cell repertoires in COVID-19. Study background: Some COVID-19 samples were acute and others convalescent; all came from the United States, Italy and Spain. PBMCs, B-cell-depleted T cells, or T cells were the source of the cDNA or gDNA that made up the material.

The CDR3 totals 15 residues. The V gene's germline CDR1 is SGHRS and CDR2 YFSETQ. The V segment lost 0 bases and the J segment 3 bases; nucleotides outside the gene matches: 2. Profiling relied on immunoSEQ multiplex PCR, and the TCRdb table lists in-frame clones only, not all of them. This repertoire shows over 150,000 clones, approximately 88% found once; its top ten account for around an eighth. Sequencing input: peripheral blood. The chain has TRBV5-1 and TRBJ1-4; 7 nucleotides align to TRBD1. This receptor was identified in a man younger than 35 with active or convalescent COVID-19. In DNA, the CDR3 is TGCGCCAGCAGCTTGGGGACAGGTTCTAATGAAAAACTGTTTTTT. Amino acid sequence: CASSLGTGSNEKLFF.